These T cell receptor beta chains were read from a single sample in a study of graft-versus-host responses after intestinal transplantation. Profiled with immunoSEQ multiplex PCR; TCRdb holds only in-frame clones, not every one. The table records 77,000 or so clones, around 92% of them present only once. The starting material was PBMCs, obtained 98 days after intestinal transplantation. These receptors came from a human patient who received an intestinal transplant, so some T cells may come from the graft donor. CDR3s include the opening cysteine and the closing phenylalanine or tryptophan. A D gene is named only where the DNA matches it firmly. Part of the rows lack a size; the others show once, few, many or a class for expanded clones.

d_gene	j_gene	v_gene	abundance	CDR3nt	CDR3aa
TRBD1	TRBJ1-5	TRBV2	.	TGTGCCAGCAGTGAGGACAGGGGGCGGGATAATCAGCCCCAGCATTTT	CASSEDRGRDNQPQHF
.	TRBJ2-2	TRBV7-2	.	TGTGCCAGCAGCTTAGTCGGGGGGCCTCCCACCGGGGAGCTGTTTTTT	CASSLVGGPPTGELFF
.	TRBJ1-2	TRBV6-1	once	TGTGCCAGCGGGGACGGAGGGTATGGCTACACCTTC	CASGDGGYGYTF
TRBD1	TRBJ2-7	TRBV11-2	.	TGTGCCAGCAGCTTAGGACGACGGACAGGCTCCTACGAGCAGTACTTC	CASSLGRRTGSYEQYF
.	TRBJ2-7	TRBV11-2	.	TGTGCCAGCAGCCTCGGATTCGGGGGAAGGAACGAGCAGTACTTC	CASSLGFGGRNEQYF
TRBD1	TRBJ1-2	TRBV9	.	TGTGCCAGCAGCGCGGAACCGGGGGACAGACTCGAGAGCTACACCTTC	CASSAEPGDRLESYTF
TRBD2	TRBJ2-5	TRBV9	.	TGTGCCAGCAGCGCGACCGGGACTAGGGAAGAGACCCAGTACTTC	CASSATGTREETQYF
TRBD1	TRBJ1-4	TRBV7-6	.	TGTGCCAGCAGCTTCGAGAGCCCCAGGACAGGGTGGAATGAAAAACTGTTTTTT	CASSFESPRTGWNEKLFF
TRBD2	TRBJ2-7	TRBV7-3	once	TGTGCCAGCAGCTTAGATGTAGCGGGGGTGTACGAGCAGTACTTC	CASSLDVAGVYEQYF
.	TRBJ1-1	TRBV12-2	.	TGTGCAAGGCGCTTAGGGGGGCAGGGTGAAGCTTTCTTT	CARRLGGQGEAFF
.	TRBJ2-3	TRBV6-6	.	TGTGCCAGCAGTTTTAGACAGGGCACAGATACGCAGTATTTT	CASSFRQGTDTQYF
.	TRBJ1-1	TRBV2	once	TGTGCCAGCAGGCTCGGCGGAAACACTGAAGCTTTCTTT	CASRLGGNTEAFF
.	TRBJ1-2	TRBV7-3	once	TGTGCCAGCAGCCAAATTGCAGGGTTGGGCTACACCTTC	CASSQIAGLGYTF
.	TRBJ2-2	TRBV7-3	.	TGTGCCAGCAGCCCTATACCCGCGGGGTATTTGGACACCGGGGAGCTGTTTTTT	CASSPIPAGYLDTGELFF
.	TRBJ2-2	TRBV4-2	.	TGTGCCAGCAGCCAAGGACTAGACACCGGGGAGCTGTTTTTT	CASSQGLDTGELFF